The following is a TCR beta chain sequence with its context. Its specific antigen is unknown. Base qualities are missing; no much larger clone stands one base away. The sample has other DNA sequences that encode this CDR3 too. For the CD8 naive samples, CD45RO-negative cells were positively selected for CCR7, yielding a CD45RA+CCR7+ population from which TemRA cells were excluded. The donors were healthy, HIV-negative adults who had no recently reported acute infections or vaccinations. Every donor was a Caucasian adult living in Nashville, Tennessee, USA. Blood was collected by leukapheresis, and PBMCs were isolated by Ficoll-Histopaque density gradient centrifugation and then cryopreserved in liquid nitrogen vapor phase. Analytical flow cytometry was used to check the purity and quantity of each magnetically sorted T cell population. Each sorted fraction had its genomic DNA isolated and then quantified by UV absorbance on a Nanodrop 2000c.

CDR1 and CDR2 were assigned from the germline V gene as MDHEN and SYDVKM. Including the terminal cysteine and phenylalanine, the CDR3 comprises 15 residues. Of the read, only the CDR3 DNA is kept; its 45 bases are in frame from base 1. The germline V end is reduced by 5 bases and the J end by 0 bases; junction bases left unmatched: 5. Using the deep immunoSEQ assay, multiplex PCR amplified TCR CDR3 regions from genomic DNA. Extracted genomic DNA from each cell subset was spread evenly across all wells of several immunoSEQ 96-well plates, with each plate serving as a replicate. Each replicate PCR for sorted subsets received roughly 0.2 ug genomic DNA, equal to some 32,000 T cell genomes. Purified libraries were quantified with a Qubit 3.0 fluorometer, sized on a Bioanalyzer 2100, and re-quantified with the KAPA Library Quantification kit. A separate single-read 150-cycle Illumina NextSeq 550 flow cell was used to sequence each immunoSEQ 96-well plate. The paper's processing steps were these. Because the immunoSEQ output included only junctional sequences and no quality scores, the filtering could not be the same as the filtering used for full-length reads. Sequences were annotated with PyIR, a Python wrapper for IgBLAST v1.9, using IMGT germline references to assign V/J genes and CDR3. Reads were removed for weak V/J assignments (E-value above 1e-6), missing CDR3, stop codons, out-of-frame junctions, or ambiguous translated residues. V3J clonotypes were defined as sequences sharing an identical inferred V gene, J gene, and CDR3 amino acid sequence. Percentage overlap between repertoires was computed as shared unique clonotypes divided by the size of the smaller repertoire. Three approaches were used to assess repertoire richness: RTK rarefaction, the Chao1 estimator, and Recon v2.1 estimates of unobserved clonotypes. Generation probabilities were computed with OLGA for all TCRbeta clonotypes obtained by the gDNA method from several donors. TCRdb re-hosts the immuneACCESS table, in-frame sequences only. Its copies lack some clones; in the studies checked, an unresolved V gene accounts for under half of them, and the cause for the rest is not known. V and J calls plus clone size are reproduced from that table; the DNA served to infer D and trimming. The sample table holds about 2.2 million clones, of which approximately 94% were seen once. Of the sample, more than 1.5% falls within the top ten clones.

The data are from a study of shared clonotypes between healthy human individuals (dated by TCRdb to 2018 to 2020). About the investigation overall: Two women and a few men aged 18 to 49 years were included in the cohort. Per donor, three plates each were used for CD4 naive and CD4 memory, two for CD8 naive, and one for CD8 memory. To estimate repertoire size and how much clonotype sharing occurs between individuals, the study deeply sequenced the blood TCR repertoires of about five healthy adults. To increase sequencing depth and limit assay-specific biases, TCR repertoire library preparation and sequencing were carried out by different laboratories using diverse techniques. Between about 0.8 and 9 billion PBMCs per donor were obtained by leukapheresis. Points the paper makes about the study in general: Only blood was sampled, and tissue TCR repertoires likely differ from those in blood. Naive subsets generally had larger estimated clonotype richness than memory subsets did. Even with the large sequencing depth, rarefaction of the sorted-subset datasets indicated that sequencing was incomplete. Because the study included only a small number of donors, the genetic and exposure-history diversity represented was limited. Roughly 5% of naive CD4, 3% to 3.5% of naive CD8, around 2.3% of memory CD4, and 0.4% of memory CD8 clonotypes were shared across four donors. Pairwise subsampling led to the expectation that sequencing depth would affect the degree of clonotype sharing among donors. Compared with non-shared clonotypes, the clonotypes found in all four sorted-subset donors had higher generation probabilities.

The receptor's source is a man aged 18 to 35 in good health. Some clones in this sample may be carry-over from other donors' samples. Sequencing used naive CD8+ T cells from PBMCs. Sample cell subset or site, as interpreted from the label and publication: CD45RA+CCR7+. Recombination joined TRBV28 with TRBJ2-3; 7 central nucleotides agree with TRBD1. The DNA sequence reads TGTGCCAGCAGTCCTGGACAGGCGAGCACAGATACGCAGTATTTT. This encodes CASSPGQASTDTQYF.